These 23 T cell receptor beta chains share one sample of origin, sequenced in a study of blood T cell repertoires in COVID-19. Clones were read by immunoSEQ multiplex PCR, and TCRdb kept only the in-frame ones, dropping some. This sample carries approximately 120,000 clones, around 87% of them seen once, and the ten largest clones take less than 8%. The specimen was peripheral blood. These receptors originate from a man in his forties or fifties with acute or convalescent COVID-19.

The gene calls are TRBV16 and TRBJ2-5; perhaps TRBD2 as D (6 bases). Germline V lookup: CDR1 KGHSY, CDR2 FQNENV. The V gene lost 4 bases and the J gene lost 5 bases, with 17 bases spanning the gap. The CDR3 totals 15 residues. CDR3 sequence: CASSRGGQPGETQYF. In nucleotides, the CDR3 is TGTGCCAGCAGCCGGGGAGGACAACCCGGGGAGACCCAGTACTTC.

The chain recombines TRBV5-6 with TRBJ2-1; 10 bases agree with TRBD2. CDR1 SGHDT and CDR2 YYEEEE come from the germline V gene. V shed 8 bases and J 9 bases; nucleotides not matched to a gene: 8. This CDR3 comprises 13 residues. This CDR3 reads CASTEAGGLEQFF. The CDR3, as DNA: TGTGCCAGTACCGAAGCGGGAGGGCTTGAGCAGTTCTTC.

The rearrangement uses TRBV4-2 and TRBJ1-3; D is perhaps TRBD1 (6 bases). There are 16 residues in the CDR3. The V end was cut by 4 bases, the J end by 4 bases, with 17 bases between. Germline-derived CDR1 and CDR2 are LGHNA and YNFKEQ. As DNA, the CDR3 is TGTGCCAGCAGCCCATCTACCGGCAGGGGAGGAAACACCATATATTTT. Its protein product is CASSPSTGRGGNTIYF.

The chain uses TRBV7-9 and TRBJ2-5, with 7 positions matching TRBD1. Germline V gene sequence: CDR1 SEHNR, CDR2 FQNEAQ (reference sequence). J lost 1 base, V lost 4 bases, and 3 bases had no gene match. This CDR3 is 14 amino acids long. The CDR3 DNA reads TGTGCCAGCAGCTGGGGACAGATCCAAGAGACCCAGTACTTC. Encoded protein: CASSWGQIQETQYF.

In its sample, this clone was seen once. The chain combines TRBV4-1 with TRBJ1-6; a possible D gene is TRBD1 (6 bases). CDR3 length: 17 residues. CDR1 is MGHRA, CDR2 YSYEKL, per germline. Trimming took off 1 base at V and 5 bases at J, with 15 bases between the two ends. The CDR3 spells CASSQGTATTNNSPLHF. The CDR3 region has the DNA TGCGCCAGCAGCCAAGGGACAGCCACCACAAATAATTCACCCCTCCACTTT.

The chain couples TRBV23-1 to TRBJ1-1; 7 nucleotides align to TRBD1. TRBV23-1 is known as an ORF, though its function is uncertain. The CDR3 is 12 amino acids. Germline trimming cut 6 bases from V and 4 bases from J; bases unmatched to any gene: 2. The CDR3 region has the DNA TGCGCCAGCAGCCACAGGGGCACTGAAGCTTTCTTT. Translating gives CASSHRGTEAFF.

The V call is TRBV6-5, the J call TRBJ1-3; D is ambiguous. The CDR3 consists of 14 residues. Germline V gene lookup returns CDR1 MNHEY and CDR2 SVGAGI. V gave up 0 bases and J gave up 4 bases, with 7 bases separating them. The CDR3 region is CASSYSNQGNTIYF. The CDR3 DNA sequence: TGTGCCAGCAGTTACTCGAACCAGGGAAACACCATATATTTT.

The chain joins TRBV3-1 (or the pseudogene TRBV3-2) to TRBJ1-2; a weak D match, TRBD1 (5 bases). CDR1 and CDR2 from the germline V gene are LGHDT and YNNKEL (reference sequence). The CDR3 totals 13 residues. Trimming removed 3 bases at V and 8 bases at J, with 13 bases between. The CDR3 nucleotides are TGTGCCAGCAGCCAGGAGGGGCTTTTCGGCTACACCTTC. Protein sequence: CASSQEGLFGYTF.

The rearrangement joins TRBV2 to TRBJ2-1, with D maybe TRBD2 (5 bases). V was cut by 6 bases and J by 7 bases, with 10 bases left in between. The germline CDR1 and CDR2 sequences are SNHLY and FYNNEI. The CDR3 totals 12 residues. CDR3 DNA: TGTGCCAGCAGGGGAGTTGGAAATGAGCAGTTCTTC. This translates into CASRGVGNEQFF. The entire variable domain, with the rest obtained from reference TRBV2 and TRBJ2-1, is as follows: EPEVTQTPSHQVTQMGQEVILRCVPISNHLYFYWYRQILGQKVEFLVSFYNNEISEKSEIFDDQFSVERPDGSNFTLKIRSTKLEDSAMYFCASRGVGNEQFFGPGTRLTVL.

This clone is a singleton in its sample. The CDR3 region has the DNA TGTGCCAGCAGCTTGGCGCACAGGGATTCTTATAATTCACCCCTCCACTTT. It is translated as CASSLAHRDSYNSPLHF. The gene calls are TRBV5-6 and TRBJ1-6, with D possibly matching TRBD1 (6 bases). V was pared by 0 bases and J by 4 bases, with 14 bases between. Germline CDR1 SGHDT, CDR2 YYEEEE. The length of the CDR3 is 17 residues.

The chain carries TRBV27 and TRBJ2-7; perhaps TRBD2 as D (6 bases). The CDR3 loop spans 13 amino acids. Germline V gene sequence: CDR1 MNHEY, CDR2 SMNVEV (reference sequence). Trimming shortened V by 2 bases and J by 5 bases, and 10 bases separated the two germline ends. The CDR3 nucleotides are TGTGCCAGCAGTTTAGGCAGCGGGCACGAGCAGTACTTC. It codes for CASSLGSGHEQYF.

This clone was seen more than once but under ten times. This chain uses TRBV19 with TRBJ2-1, with 8 bases that match TRBD2. V dropped 4 bases and J dropped 5; count of bases not matched to a gene: 7. CDR3 size: 15 residues. Per the germline V gene, CDR1 is LNHDA and CDR2 is SQIVND (reference sequence). CDR3 residues: CASSTSGSYDNEQFF. In DNA, the CDR3 is TGTGCCAGTAGTACCAGCGGGAGTTACGACAATGAGCAGTTCTTC.

This rearrangement joins TRBV27 to TRBJ1-4; D unclear. V lost 4 bases and J 5 bases, leaving 8 bases between the germline ends. Germline lookup yields CDR1 MNHEY and CDR2 SMNVEV (reference sequence). The CDR3 length is 13 residues. CDR3 coding DNA: TGTGCCAGCAGTTCCAATCGGAATGAAAAACTGTTTTTT. Encoded protein: CASSSNRNEKLFF.

The chain carries TRBV4-1 and TRBJ2-3, with 7 bases lining up with TRBD1. V lost 6 bases to trimming and J lost 2 bases; unmatched junction nucleotides: 8. This CDR3 comprises 15 residues. CDR1 is MGHRA, CDR2 YSYEKL, per germline. CDR3 residues: CASRPRDRNTDTQYF. The DNA for the CDR3 is TGCGCCAGCAGGCCGAGGGACAGAAACACAGATACGCAGTATTTT.

The chain links TRBV4-2 to TRBJ1-2; no clear D gene. The CDR3 has 13 residues. In germline, CDR1 is LGHNA, CDR2 YNFKEQ. Trimming cost V 4 bases and J 1 base, with 7 bases left between them. Here the CDR3 DNA reads TGTGCCAGCAGCCTACAAAATAACTATGGCTACACCTTC. Translating it yields CASSLQNNYGYTF.

The CDR3 DNA follows: TGCGCCAGCAAGAGGGACAGCGAACCCAATCAGCCCCAGCATTTT. Translation gives CASKRDSEPNQPQHF. The V call is TRBV5-1, the J call TRBJ1-5, with TRBD1 matching over 7 bases. This CDR3 spans 15 amino acids. The V gene end was trimmed by 6 bases and the J gene end by 3 bases; junction bases not matched to a gene: 9. Germline loops: CDR1 SGHRS, CDR2 YFSETQ.

The genes are TRBV30 and TRBJ1-2, with TRBD1 matching over 7 bases. Germline CDR1 GTSNPN, CDR2 SVGIG (reference sequence). The CDR3 extends over 12 amino acids. V shed 2 bases, J shed 8 bases, and the junction held 5 bases outside the gene matches. The CDR3 here is CAWSTGAPGYTF. The CDR3 coding sequence is TGTGCCTGGAGTACAGGGGCTCCCGGCTACACCTTC.

This chain uses TRBV4-1 with TRBJ2-1, with D maybe TRBD2 (5 bases). The CDR3 extends over 17 amino acids. CDR1 and CDR2 from the germline V gene are MGHRA and YSYEKL. V was trimmed by 0 bases and J by 0 bases, leaving 12 bases between them. CDR3 sequence: CASSQDPALGSYNEQFF. The CDR3 DNA sequence: TGCGCCAGCAGCCAAGATCCTGCACTAGGCTCCTACAATGAGCAGTTCTTC.

The chain recombines TRBV29-1 with TRBJ2-1, with D maybe TRBD2 (6 bases). The CDR3 runs 13 residues. CDR1 and CDR2 from the germline V gene are SQVTM and ANQGSEA. Trimming cost V 4 bases and J 10 bases, with 17 bases left between them. CDR3 nucleotides: TGCAGCGTTGGGCGGCGACTAGGGCCCGAGCAGTTCTTC. Encoded protein: CSVGRRLGPEQFF.

The rearrangement links TRBV10-3 to TRBJ1-1; tentatively, D is TRBD1 (6 bases). Deletions cut 4 bases from V and 1 base from J, with 16 bases between. Germline CDR1 reads ENHRY; CDR2 reads SYGVKD. There are 16 residues in the CDR3. CDR3 coding DNA: TGTGCCATCAGTGGCCGGCTGGGGGCGGGGAACACTGAAGCTTTCTTT. Amino acids: CAISGRLGAGNTEAFF.

The chain combines TRBV5-1 with TRBJ2-7, with D possibly matching TRBD1 (6 bases). The CDR3 is 14 residues long. Germline V gene data show CDR1 as SGHRS and CDR2 as YFSETQ. Trimming stripped 4 bases from V and 9 bases from J, with 20 bases between. In nucleotides, the CDR3 is TGCGCCAGCAGCCCCGGAGCCCGGGACATGGCGCAGTACTTC. Protein product: CASSPGARDMAQYF.

This clone has just one count. This chain uses TRBV12-3 or TRBV12-4 with TRBJ2-7; 7 positions agree with TRBD1. V dropped 6 bases and J dropped 5; count of bases not matched to a gene: 7. The CDR3 covers 13 residues. The CDR3 DNA reads TGTGCCAGCAGGTCGACAGGGTCCCACGAGCAGTACTTC. Its translation is CASRSTGSHEQYF.

V gene TRBV19 combines with J gene TRBJ2-7, with a weak D call TRBD2 (5 bases). The CDR3 runs 16 residues. Trimming left V 3 bases short and J 2 bases short, with 17 bases between. Germline V CDR1 and CDR2: LNHDA, SQIVND (reference sequence). The CDR3 DNA follows: TGTGCCAGTAGTATCTCTATGGCGGGCCAAACCTACGAGCAGTACTTC. Residues: CASSISMAGQTYEQYF.